Below are 7 T cell receptor beta chains sequenced from a single sample in a study of cytomegalovirus exposure and HLA in healthy donors. Produced via immunoSEQ multiplex PCR; TCRdb's table is partial and in-frame only. The sample shows nearly 110,000 clones, about 85% of them seen only once. Sequencing used PBMCs. The receptors stem from a woman aged 18-30 years in good health and CMV-seropositive.

The chain carries TRBV7-9 and TRBJ2-3, with 8 bases identical to TRBD1. J lost 2 bases, V lost 3 bases, and 4 bases had no gene match. The CDR3 is made up of 15 amino acids. Germline CDR1 SEHNR, CDR2 FQNEAQ (reference sequence). The CDR3 sequence: CASSFQGALTDTQYF. In nucleotides, the CDR3 is TGTGCCAGCAGCTTTCAGGGGGCCCTCACAGATACGCAGTATTTT.

This rearrangement joins TRBV7-9 to TRBJ2-3, with D tentatively TRBD1 (6 bases). Germline CDR1 SEHNR, CDR2 FQNEAQ (reference sequence). The CDR3 loop spans 14 amino acids. V was shortened by 6 bases and J by 3 bases, with 13 bases between the two germline ends. In DNA form, the CDR3 reads TGTGCCAGCAGTTTTCAGGGGTGGACAGATACGCAGTATTTT. The encoded protein is CASSFQGWTDTQYF.

J is TRBJ1-4 and V is TRBV29-1, with 8 bases that match TRBD1. This CDR3 comprises 15 residues. Trimming took 7 bases from V and 0 from J; bases not matched to a gene: 7. CDR1 and CDR2 (germline): SQVTM, ANQGSEA. CDR3 in amino acids: CSAADRVATNEKLFF. The DNA of the CDR3 is TGCAGCGCTGCGGACAGGGTTGCAACTAATGAAAAACTGTTTTTT.

The chain uses TRBV19 and TRBJ1-2; possibly TRBD1 for D (6 bases). V shed 7 bases and J shed 2 bases, with 20 bases lying between them. This CDR3 is 16 amino acids long. Germline lookup yields CDR1 LNHDA and CDR2 SQIVND (reference sequence). This CDR3 reads CASNLFSQDRNYGYTF. The DNA for the CDR3 is TGTGCCAGTAATTTATTTTCTCAAGACAGGAACTATGGCTACACCTTC.

The chain joins TRBV2 to TRBJ1-1, with a tentative D call TRBD1 (5 bases). CDR1 and CDR2 (germline): SNHLY, FYNNEI. V gave up 3 bases and J gave up 7 bases, with 12 bases separating them. This CDR3 is 13 amino acids long. The CDR3 sequence: CASSDGSGFEAFF. For the CDR3, the DNA is TGTGCCAGCAGTGATGGCTCAGGGTTTGAAGCTTTCTTT.

V is TRBV7-8 and J is TRBJ2-2, with 7 bases aligning to TRBD1. The V gene end was trimmed by 3 bases and the J gene end by 1 base; junction bases not matched to a gene: 5. From germline, CDR1 is SGHVS and CDR2 FQNEAQ. The CDR3 runs 16 residues. The CDR3 region is CASSFPTGRNTGELFF. CDR3 nucleotides: TGTGCCAGCAGCTTCCCGACAGGGCGGAACACCGGGGAGCTGTTTTTT.

This clone was found once. CDR3 loop: CASSVQENQPQHF. The CDR3 DNA reads as TGTGCCAGCAGCGTCCAAGAGAATCAGCCCCAGCATTTT. This rearrangement joins TRBV9 to TRBJ1-5; no definite D call. CDR1 is SGDLS and CDR2 is YYNGEE in the germline V gene. The CDR3 sequence is 13 residues long. V was cut by 2 bases and J by 4 bases, with 7 bases left in between.